The clone carrying this TCR beta chain was seen a few times. These data originate in a study of blood T cell repertoires in COVID-19. Study-wide context: Sources were T cells, B-cell-depleted T cells, or PBMCs; the material itself was cDNA or gDNA.

The study counted Cohort 3 donors as recovered given two negative PCRs, clearance, or symptom resolution. Per the germline V gene, CDR1 is MGHRA and CDR2 is YSYEKL. The CDR3 runs to 19 residues. Trimming removed 0 bases from V and 1 base from J; junction bases left unmatched: 6. Original methodology: For nucleated cells, counts were estimated from reference gene primer amplification. Using immunoSEQ multiplex PCR, the repertoire was profiled, and TCRdb retains in-frame clones only, with some absent. V, J and clone size derive from that table, while D and trimming were established from the DNA sequence. The table includes about 140,000 clones, approximately 87% detected once.

Sequencing used PBMCs or T cells enriched from blood (not recorded which). This clonotype was sampled from a man in his sixties who had recovered from COVID-19. V usage is TRBV4-1 and J usage is TRBJ1-6; 10 nucleotides line up with TRBD1. CDR3 sequence reads: CASSQDLGDRGSYNSPLHF. Written as DNA, the CDR3 is TGCGCCAGCAGCCAAGATCTAGGGGACAGGGGTTCCTATAATTCACCCCTCCACTTT.